This T cell receptor (beta chain) was captured by sequencing in a study of T cell clonotyping in hematopoietic cell transplantation. Time point: recipient sample about 28 days before transplant, after cytoreduction. Generated by immunoSEQ multiplex PCR, the TCRdb table keeps only in-frame clones and is missing some. Counted here are about 80,000 clones, around 96% occurring once; the ten biggest clones make up 1.5% to 2%. V was clipped by 5 bases and J by 7 bases; unmatched bases: 3. The CDR3 runs 14 residues. Looked up from germline, CDR1 is LNHDA and CDR2 is SQIVND (reference sequence). The source was peripheral blood mononuclear cells, collected before stem cell transplant. The chain links TRBV19 to TRBJ1-5, with 12 bases lining up with TRBD1. The sequence came from a woman between 50 and 59 years old with acute myeloid leukemia. Some clones in this sample may be carry-over from other donors' samples. DNA of the CDR3: TGTGCCAGTAGTCCGGGACAGGGGGCCCAGCCCCAGCATTTT. Residues: CASSPGQGAQPQHF. The whole variable domain, filled in from reference TRBV19 and TRBJ1-5, reads DGGITQSPKYLFRKEGQNVTLSCEQNLNHDAMYWYRQDPGQGLRLIYYSQIVNDFQKGDIAEGYSVSREKKESFPLTVTSAQKNPTAFYLCASSPGQGAQPQHFGDGTRLSIL.